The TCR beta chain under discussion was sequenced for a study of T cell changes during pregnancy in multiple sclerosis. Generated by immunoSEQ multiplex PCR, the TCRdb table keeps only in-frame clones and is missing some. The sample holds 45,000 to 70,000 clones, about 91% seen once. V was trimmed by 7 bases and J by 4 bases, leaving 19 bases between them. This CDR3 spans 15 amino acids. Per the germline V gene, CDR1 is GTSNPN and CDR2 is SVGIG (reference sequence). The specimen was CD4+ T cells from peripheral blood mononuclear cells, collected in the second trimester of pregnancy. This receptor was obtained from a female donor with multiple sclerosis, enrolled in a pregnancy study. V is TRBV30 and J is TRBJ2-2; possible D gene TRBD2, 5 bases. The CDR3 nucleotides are TGTGCCTCTTCCCCCCGGGGTCATCGCACCGGGGAGCTGTTTTTT. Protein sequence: CASSPRGHRTGELFF.